These 20 T cell receptor beta chains were sequenced from one sample in a study of blood T cells in healthy people across ages. Alongside a J-beta primer mix, a sample-barcoded 5' primer served in a second PCR lasting roughly 7 to 11 cycles. MiXCR, applied by TCRdb to the 5' RACE reads, yields one record per CDR3 protein. There are nearly 800,000 distinct CDR3 sequences in the sample; around 25% occur only once, and approximately 4% lies in the top ten. The sample was also linked to a second study, of T cells of mothers and their children.

The material sequenced was blood. The receptors shown here come from a boy younger than 18 in good health.

The V and J genes are TRBV12-3 or TRBV12-4 and TRBJ1-1; TRBD1 matches 8 bases. V dropped 11 bases and J dropped 1; count of bases not matched to a gene: 9. The CDR3 contains 14 residues. The DNA for the CDR3 is TGTGCCTGCAAGGCAGGGGGCTCGAACACTGAAGCTTTCTTT. This translates into CACKAGGSNTEAFF.

This clonotype was observed a handful of times. The V gene is TRBV20-1, the J gene TRBJ2-7; D remains unclear. With 2 bases removed from V and 0 bases from J, the gap between germline ends came to 11 bases. The V gene's germline CDR1 is DFQATT and CDR2 SNEGSKA (reference sequence). CDR3 length equals 14 residues. The CDR3 DNA sequence: TGCAGTGCTAGAAACGGACGGAGCTCCTACGAGCAGTACTTC. As protein: CSARNGRSSYEQYF.

The J gene is TRBJ2-5, the V gene TRBV24-1, with 11 positions matching TRBD1. The DNA end is more similar to TRBJ2-7, so the J call may be wrong. Germline V CDR1 and CDR2: KGHDR, SFDVKD. This CDR3 is built from 15 residues. CDR3 sequence (DNA): TGTGCCACCAGTGATAACGGACAGGGGGCTTACGAGCAGTACTTC. Protein: CATSDNGQGAYEQYF.

V is TRBV6-5 and J is TRBJ1-2, with no clear D. V shed 0 bases and J shed 3 bases, with 11 bases lying between them. Germline V gives CDR1 MNHEY, CDR2 SVGAGI. CDR3 length equals 15 residues. Here the CDR3 DNA reads TGTGCCAGCAGTTACTCCCAAGTGGAGGACTATGGCTACACCTTC. Amino acids: CASSYSQVEDYGYTF.

This chain connects TRBV10-3 to TRBJ1-2; D remains unclear. This CDR3 region has 15 residues. V was cut by 0 bases and J by 1 base, with 9 bases left in between. Germline V gene lookup returns CDR1 ENHRY and CDR2 SYGVKD. CDR3 sequence (DNA): TGTGCCATCAGTGAGTCGGTCATTCTTAACTATGGCTACACCTTC. Translation: CAISESVILNYGYTF.

This clonotype was observed a handful of times. The V and J genes are TRBV24-1 and TRBJ2-7; D might be TRBD1 (6 bases). Germline V CDR1 and CDR2: KGHDR, SFDVKD. The CDR3 length is 15 residues. With 3 bases removed from V and 3 bases from J, the gap between germline ends came to 14 bases. The CDR3 spells CATSDADSPFYEQYF. The CDR3 DNA is TGTGCCACCAGTGATGCGGACAGCCCTTTCTACGAGCAGTACTTC.

This clonotype was counted only a few times. This chain connects TRBV27 to TRBJ1-3, with D hard to call. The V and J ends lost 6 bases and 2 bases respectively, with 11 bases between them. Germline values: CDR1 MNHEY, CDR2 SMNVEV (reference sequence). The CDR3 length is 14 residues. DNA for the CDR3: TGTGCCAGCAGGTCTACCCAAGCTGGAAACACCATATATTTT. Its protein product is CASRSTQAGNTIYF.

The chain has TRBV20-1 and TRBJ2-7, with D possibly TRBD2 on 5 matching bases. The CDR3 has 15 amino acids. The germline V and J ends were trimmed by 1 base and 0 bases, with 13 bases remaining between them. The germline V gene encodes CDR1 DFQATT and CDR2 SNEGSKA (reference sequence). CDR3 region: CSARGYSASSYEQYF. In DNA, the CDR3 is TGCAGTGCTAGAGGATATAGCGCGAGCTCCTACGAGCAGTACTTC.

This clonotype was seen a few times. The chain recombines TRBV13 with TRBJ2-7; 8 bases line up with TRBD2. Germline CDR1 PRHDT, CDR2 FYEKMQ (reference sequence). The CDR3 has 14 amino acids. The V and J ends lost 7 bases and 5 bases, in that order; junction bases with no gene match: 10. CDR3 sequence reads: CASTPRGGPHEQYF. DNA for the CDR3: TGTGCCAGCACTCCCCGGGGGGGACCCCACGAGCAGTACTTC. Variable domain in full (rest from reference TRBV13 and TRBJ2-7): AAGVIQSPRHLIKEKRETATLKCYPIPRHDTVYWYQQGPGQDPQFLISFYEKMQSDKGSIPDRFSAQQFSDYHSELNMSSLELGDSALYFCASTPRGGPHEQYFGPGTRLTVT.

There are a few counts of this clonotype. The chain employs TRBV14 and TRBJ2-1; D call uncertain. Trimming took 0 bases from V and 3 from J, leaving 3 bases between them. The CDR3 is 13 residues long. Germline-derived CDR1 and CDR2 are SGHDN and FVKESK. The CDR3 DNA reads as TGTGCCAGCAGCCAAGACGACTACAATGAGCAGTTCTTC. This encodes CASSQDDYNEQFF.

This clonotype was seen a handful of times. V and J are TRBV20-1 and TRBJ2-5, with 7 nucleotides matching TRBD1. TRBJ2-7 explains the end of the DNA better; the J call may be wrong. Germline V gene lookup returns CDR1 DFQATT and CDR2 SNEGSKA (reference sequence). This CDR3 has 13 residues. CDR3 loop: CSTWTGDHYEQYF. DNA of the CDR3: TGCAGTACCTGGACAGGCGACCACTACGAGCAGTACTTC.

V is TRBV7-6 and J is TRBJ2-1; 9 positions agree with TRBD1. The CDR3 totals 14 residues. V shed 5 bases, J shed 6 bases, and the junction held 5 bases outside the gene matches. The V gene's germline CDR1 is SGHVS and CDR2 FNYEAQ. CDR3 nucleotide sequence: TGTGCCAGCAGCGTGGGGACAGGGTCCAATGAGCAGTTCTTC. This sequence encodes CASSVGTGSNEQFF.

This chain joins TRBV6-5 and TRBJ2-2; 8 nucleotides agree with TRBD2. Germline assignment: CDR1 MNHEY and CDR2 SVGAGI. The CDR3 consists of 16 residues. V lost 3 bases to trimming and J lost 4 bases; unmatched junction nucleotides: 7. The CDR3 DNA sequence: TGTGCCAGCAGTTATTCGGGGGGGCAGGTCACCGGGGAGCTGTTTTTT. The encoded protein is CASSYSGGQVTGELFF.

The V gene is TRBV7-2, the J gene TRBJ2-1, with D maybe TRBD2 (6 bases). Trimming cost V 5 bases and J 4 bases, with 12 bases left between them. Looked up from germline, CDR1 is SGHTA and CDR2 is FQGNSA. CDR3 length equals 14 residues. The CDR3 spells CASSLGGVYNEQFF. In DNA, the CDR3 is TGTGCCAGCAGCCTGGGCGGGGTTTACAATGAGCAGTTCTTC.

This clonotype occurred a few times. The gene calls are TRBV27 and TRBJ2-7; 11 bases are a match to TRBD1. Germline V gives CDR1 MNHEY, CDR2 SMNVEV (reference sequence). The CDR3 sequence is 16 residues long. The V segment lost 6 bases and the J segment 4 bases; nucleotides outside the gene matches: 11. This CDR3 reads CASSLTGTGGTYEQYF. The DNA for the CDR3 is TGTGCCAGCAGCCTGACAGGGACAGGGGGTACGTACGAGCAGTACTTC.

The V gene is TRBV28, the J gene TRBJ1-2, with 8 bases matching TRBD1. This CDR3 comprises 14 residues. Germline V gene sequence: CDR1 MDHEN, CDR2 SYDVKM. V lost 8 bases, J lost 4 bases, and 9 bases stayed unmatched. CDR3 coding DNA: TGTGCCAGCGGACGACAGGGGTCGAGCTATGGCTACACCTTC. It specifies CASGRQGSSYGYTF.

This clonotype was detected a few times. The chain couples TRBV29-1 to TRBJ2-1; no definite D call. The CDR3 runs 10 residues. Germline V gene data show CDR1 as SQVTM and CDR2 as ANQGSEA. Trimming shortened V by 4 bases and J by 9 bases, and 7 bases separated the two germline ends. The CDR3 spells CSVGFGEQFF. The CDR3 DNA follows: TGCAGCGTTGGATTTGGTGAGCAGTTCTTC.

Of note for this clonotype: An end of the junction differs from the germline gene, which may be a read error. J is TRBJ1-5 and V is TRBV12-3 or TRBV12-4; 10 nucleotides align to TRBD1. CDR3 length: 14 amino acids. The CDR3 sequence is CAGRRDRGNQPQHF. CDR3 sequence (DNA): TGTGCCGGCAGAAGGGACAGGGGAAATCAGCCCCAGCATTTT.

This clonotype was observed a few times. The CDR3: CASSQKEGLAGYEQYF. DNA for the CDR3: TGTGCCAGCAGCCAAAAAGAAGGACTAGCGGGGTACGAGCAGTACTTC. The chain has TRBV4-2 and TRBJ2-7, with TRBD2 matching over 12 bases. The CDR3 is 16 residues long. Germline V gene data show CDR1 as LGHNA and CDR2 as YNFKEQ. Trimming removed 2 bases from V and 4 bases from J; junction bases left unmatched: 6.

This clonotype was detected only a few times. At one end the junction does not follow the germline gene, possibly because of a read error. The CDR3 region has the DNA TGTGCCAATATCACTAGCGGTTACAGTGAGCAGTTCTTC. Its translation is CANITSGYSEQFF. This chain connects TRBV9 to TRBJ2-5, with 8 nucleotides matching TRBD2. The DNA end is more similar to TRBJ2-1, so the J call may be wrong. There are 13 residues in the CDR3. In germline, CDR1 is SGDLS, CDR2 YYNGEE.